This TCR beta chain emerged from a study of control samples from healthy donors and cancer patients. The protocol was immunoSEQ multiplex PCR, while the TCRdb copy is restricted to in-frame clones and leaves out a portion. The data hold fewer than 200,000 clones, with 80% to 95% observed a single time. CDR1 is ENHRY, CDR2 SYGVKD, per germline. V lost 6 bases and J 0 bases, leaving 9 bases between the germline ends. CDR3 length: 14 amino acids. Sequenced: blood. This clonotype was obtained from a woman aged 55-69 years in good health. The chain uses TRBV10-3 and TRBJ1-5; D uncertain. CDR3 residues: CAISTGTSNQPQHF. The CDR3, as DNA: TGTGCCATCAGCACGGGAACTAGCAATCAGCCCCAGCATTTT.